These 7 T cell receptor beta chains originate from one sample sequenced in a study of blood T cell repertoires in COVID-19. Data came from immunoSEQ multiplex PCR; TCRdb stores just in-frame clones and leaves some out. The table lists tens of thousands of clones, over 80% of them singletons. Sequencing was done on a sample of peripheral blood. These receptors all stem from a human donor in a cohort sampled during active COVID-19.

This sequence joins TRBV5-1 and TRBJ2-4, with D perhaps TRBD1 (5 bases). The V gene lost 3 bases and the J gene lost 8 bases, with 15 bases spanning the gap. Germline loops: CDR1 SGHRS, CDR2 YFSETQ. The CDR3 consists of 14 residues. DNA of the CDR3: TGCGCCAGCAGCTCAAGGGGTAGGAGAGACATTCAGTACTTC. Protein sequence: CASSSRGRRDIQYF.

The chain couples TRBV3-1 (or the pseudogene TRBV3-2) to TRBJ1-3, with D tentatively TRBD1 (5 bases). The CDR3 has 16 amino acids. Germline V gives CDR1 LGHDT, CDR2 YNNKEL (reference sequence). The ends were cut back, 2 bases at V and 0 bases at J, with 11 bases in the middle. CDR3 coding DNA: TGTGCCAGCAGCCAAAGCCGACAGAGCTCTGGAAACACCATATATTTT. Its translation is CASSQSRQSSGNTIYF.

V gene TRBV6-4 combines with J gene TRBJ1-4; TRBD1 matches 9 bases. Germline CDR1 is MRHNA and CDR2 is SNTAGT. V lost 6 bases, J lost 1 base, and 9 bases stayed unmatched. The CDR3 covers 17 residues. The CDR3 here is CASRDGTGTGTNEKLFF. The CDR3 bases are TGTGCCAGCAGGGATGGGACAGGGACCGGAACTAATGAAAAACTGTTTTTT.

The chain has TRBV14 and TRBJ2-7; 7 bases are a match to TRBD2. The CDR3 runs to 14 residues. Trimming removed 1 base from V and 7 bases from J; junction bases left unmatched: 7. Germline values: CDR1 SGHDN, CDR2 FVKESK. The CDR3 bases are TGTGCCAGCAGCCAAGGAGGGCTCGGGGGGGAGCAGTACTTC. This translates into CASSQGGLGGEQYF.

On this clone: An end of the junction differs from the germline gene, which may be a read error. Different DNA sequences within this sample yield the same CDR3. For the CDR3, the DNA is TGCGCCAGCAGCTTGGGGGACAACGAGCAGTTCTTC. It yields the protein CASSLGDNEQFF. This chain uses TRBV5-1 with TRBJ2-1, with D perhaps TRBD1 (6 bases). CDR1 is SGHRS and CDR2 is YFSETQ in the germline V gene. CDR3 length equals 12 residues. Supplemented by reference TRBV5-1 and TRBJ2-1, the full variable domain reads KAGVTQTPRYLIKTRGQQVTLSCSPISGHRSVSWYQQTPGQGLQFLFEYFSETQRNKGNFPGRFSGRQFSNSRSEMNVSTLELGDSALYLCASSLGDNEQFFGPGTRLTVL.

V gene TRBV7-9 combines with J gene TRBJ1-2; 7 nucleotides line up with TRBD1. CDR3 length equals 15 residues. Germline values: CDR1 SEHNR, CDR2 FQNEAQ (reference sequence). The junction had 10 bases not matched to a gene; V was cut back by 3 bases and J by 6 bases. CDR3 residues: CASSLETRQGHGYTF. CDR3 nucleotide sequence: TGTGCCAGCAGCTTGGAGACTCGACAGGGCCATGGCTACACCTTC.

This chain uses TRBV28 with TRBJ2-7; TRBD2 aligns across 11 bases. The junction had 7 bases not matched to a gene; V was cut back by 6 bases and J by 0 bases. From germline, CDR1 is MDHEN and CDR2 SYDVKM. This CDR3 is 16 amino acids long. CDR3 nucleotides: TGTGCCAGCAGCCCCACTAGCGGGGGCATCTCCTACGAGCAGTACTTC. It yields the protein CASSPTSGGISYEQYF.